These 9 T cell receptor beta chains share one sample of origin, sequenced in a study of CD8 T cells in ankylosing spondylitis. Findings and limits, study-wide: What seemed typical of ankylosing spondylitis blood was a TCR beta motif built from under 10 highly homologous variants.

TCRdb independently ran MiXCR on the 5' RACE reads; one entry per CDR3 protein. Of over 600,000 distinct CDR3 sequences listed, around 20% are singletons. For these receptors, no antigen is known. Sequencing used blood, either unsorted or a sorted T cell fraction (not recorded which). Receptor source: a male donor with ankylosing spondylitis.

This clonotype was seen ten or more times. The V call is TRBV18, the J call TRBJ2-5, with D possibly TRBD2 on 6 matching bases. V was trimmed by 1 base and J by 4 bases, leaving 10 bases between them. Germline-derived CDR1 and CDR2 are KGHSH and LQKENI. This CDR3 is built from 14 residues. The CDR3 region is CASSPLGLGETQYF. The CDR3 bases are TGTGCCAGCTCACCACTGGGACTTGGAGAGACCCAGTACTTC.

J is TRBJ2-7 and V is TRBV13; the D gene is possibly TRBD1 (6 bases). Germline V gene data show CDR1 as PRHDT and CDR2 as FYEKMQ (reference sequence). Trimming took off 0 bases at V and 3 bases at J, with 15 bases between the two ends. The CDR3 is 16 residues long. CDR3 DNA: TGTGCCAGCAGCTTAGGGCAGGGGCATCGAGTCTACGAGCAGTACTTC. Residues: CASSLGQGHRVYEQYF.

The chain recombines TRBV7-9 with TRBJ2-6; D is unclear. V was pared by 5 bases and J by 4 bases, with 9 bases between. The CDR3 covers 14 residues. The V gene's germline CDR1 is SEHNR and CDR2 FQNEAQ (reference sequence). The CDR3: CASSPASGANVLTF. The CDR3 bases are TGTGCCAGCAGCCCCGCCAGCGGGGCCAACGTCCTGACTTTC.

The chain has TRBV28 and TRBJ2-3, with 13 bases matching TRBD2. V lost 5 bases, J lost 5 bases, and 7 bases stayed unmatched. The CDR3 totals 16 residues. Germline V gene lookup returns CDR1 MDHEN and CDR2 SYDVKM. The CDR3 DNA sequence: TGTGCCAGCAGTCCCGGACTAGCGGGAGAACAAGATACGCAGTATTTT. Protein: CASSPGLAGEQDTQYF.

In this sample, this clonotype turned up many times. The chain joins TRBV20-1 to TRBJ1-5; TRBD1 agrees at 8 bases. The junction had 6 bases not matched to a gene; V was cut back by 1 base and J by 7 bases. Germline assignment: CDR1 DFQATT and CDR2 SNEGSKA (reference sequence). CDR3 length: 14 amino acids. The CDR3 spells CSARVTGGGQPQHF. CDR3 bases: TGCAGTGCTAGAGTCACAGGGGGAGGGCAGCCCCAGCATTTT.

The J gene is TRBJ2-5, the V gene TRBV12-3 or TRBV12-4, with 7 bases aligning to TRBD1. The length of the CDR3 is 15 residues. V was clipped by 5 bases and J by 0 bases; unmatched bases: 6. The CDR3 nucleotides are TGTGCCAGCAGTCCCTCCGACAGGGACCAAGAGACCCAGTACTTC. Residues: CASSPSDRDQETQYF.

The table lists this clonotype with a few counts. The chain couples TRBV7-2 to TRBJ2-1; D remains unclear. Germline CDR1 and CDR2: SGHTA and FQGNSA. The CDR3 is 14 residues long. Trimming took 3 bases from V and 6 from J, leaving 12 bases between them. CDR3 in amino acids: CASSFHGPGNEQFF. The CDR3 coding sequence is TGTGCCAGCAGCTTTCATGGGCCCGGCAATGAGCAGTTCTTC.

The chain employs TRBV12-3 or TRBV12-4 and TRBJ2-7; perhaps TRBD2 as D (6 bases). CDR3 length equals 15 residues. With 3 bases removed from V and 1 base from J, the gap between germline ends came to 13 bases. CDR3 protein: CASSFGSGVSYEQYF. For the CDR3, the DNA is TGTGCCAGCAGTTTTGGTAGCGGCGTTTCCTACGAGCAGTACTTC.

This clonotype was observed a handful of times. This rearrangement joins TRBV10-3 to TRBJ2-5; 10 bases line up with TRBD1. Germline-derived CDR1 and CDR2 are ENHRY and SYGVKD. This CDR3 has 14 residues. The trim removed 6 bases at V and 4 bases at J, leaving 5 bases unmatched. The CDR3: CAIRADRGLETQYF. DNA of the CDR3: TGTGCCATCAGAGCCGACAGGGGGCTAGAGACCCAGTACTTC.